Following are 18 T cell receptor beta chains from one sample sequenced in a study of cytomegalovirus exposure and HLA in healthy donors (dated 2017 in TCRdb). The receptor library was made with the immunoSEQ multiplex PCR assay. The multiplex PCR relied on a mix of 60 forward primers for TCR Vbeta segments and 13 reverse primers for TCR Jbeta segments. TCRdb mirrors the immuneACCESS table, restricted to in-frame sequences. Some clones are absent from its copies; in checked studies, under half trace to an unresolved V gene, and the reason for the others is unknown. This sample comprises 150,000 to 190,000 clones, 82% of them detected only once. The leading ten clones occupy approximately 6.3% of the sample. Sequenced: PBMCs. The receptors derive from a woman aged 50 to 65 in good health and CMV-seropositive.

In this sample, this clone turned up a few times. The chain has TRBV7-2 and TRBJ2-1; perhaps TRBD1 as D (6 bases). The CDR3 covers 12 residues. The V gene's germline CDR1 is SGHTA and CDR2 FQGNSA. The ends were cut back, 5 bases at V and 5 bases at J, with 7 bases in the middle. CDR3 residues: CASSRTDNEQFF. CDR3 DNA sequence: TGTGCCAGCAGCAGGACAGACAATGAGCAGTTCTTC.

The chain has TRBV30 and TRBJ1-6, with 8 bases lining up with TRBD1. With 5 bases clipped from V and 7 bases from J, the junction kept 16 bases outside the gene matches. The germline V gene encodes CDR1 GTSNPN and CDR2 SVGIG (reference sequence). This CDR3 contains 17 residues. CDR3: CAWGPTRTGSGNSPLHF. DNA of the CDR3: TGTGCCTGGGGCCCCACACGGACAGGGTCGGGCAATTCACCCCTCCACTTT.

V is TRBV28 and J is TRBJ1-6; 8 bases are shared with TRBD1. The V gene's germline CDR1 is MDHEN and CDR2 SYDVKM. The CDR3 loop spans 15 amino acids. The ends lost 5 bases at V and 10 bases at J; junction bases unmatched: 10. The chain's CDR3 is CASSPRTGPGSPLHF. Here the CDR3 DNA reads TGTGCCAGCAGTCCACGGACAGGGCCGGGGTCACCCCTCCACTTT. Filled out from reference TRBV28 and TRBJ1-6, the complete variable domain reads DVKVTQSSRYLVKRTGEKVFLECVQDMDHENMFWYRQDPGLGLRLIYFSYDVKMKEKGDIPEGYSVSREKKERFSLILESASTNQTSMYLCASSPRTGPGSPLHFGNGTRLTVT.

The chain combines TRBV6-1 with TRBJ1-1; 7 bases are shared with TRBD1. Per germline, CDR1 MNHNS and CDR2 SASEGT. This CDR3 has 15 amino acids. V was pared by 6 bases and J by 4 bases, with 11 bases of the junction left unmatched. The CDR3: CASRSDRLSGTEAFF. CDR3 bases: TGTGCCAGCAGGTCGGACAGGCTATCGGGCACTGAAGCTTTCTTT.

The chain couples TRBV4-3 to TRBJ1-1; tentatively, D is TRBD1 (6 bases). The CDR3 covers 16 residues. The germline V gene has CDR1 LGHNA and CDR2 YSLEER. Trimming stripped 3 bases from V and 2 bases from J, with 16 bases between. CDR3 protein: CASSQTQGVPNTEAFF. The CDR3 DNA follows: TGCGCCAGCAGCCAGACACAGGGAGTCCCCAACACTGAAGCTTTCTTT.

V is TRBV7-9 and J is TRBJ2-2; 10 bases are a match to TRBD1. The CDR3 sequence is 14 residues long. In germline, CDR1 is SEHNR, CDR2 FQNEAQ (reference sequence). V lost 11 bases, J lost 5 bases, and 8 bases stayed unmatched. CDR3 region: CAGGDRGPTGELFF. The CDR3 DNA follows: TGTGCCGGGGGCGACAGGGGGCCTACCGGGGAGCTGTTTTTT.

V is TRBV7-2 and J is TRBJ1-5, with unresolved D. This CDR3 has 12 residues. V shed 5 bases and J shed 7 bases, with 9 bases lying between them. Germline CDR1 SGHTA, CDR2 FQGNSA. CDR3 coding DNA: TGTGCCAGCAGCACTGGAGGGCAGCCCCAGCATTTT. This gives the protein CASSTGGQPQHF.

This sequence joins TRBV14 and TRBJ2-1; 7 bases fit TRBD2. Trimming removed 3 bases from V and 4 bases from J; junction bases left unmatched: 3. This CDR3 comprises 14 residues. Germline V gene sequence: CDR1 SGHDN, CDR2 FVKESK. The CDR3 protein is CASSHPGGYNEQFF. CDR3 DNA sequence: TGTGCCAGCAGCCACCCGGGAGGTTACAATGAGCAGTTCTTC.

The chain joins TRBV19 to TRBJ1-2, with no clear D. The CDR3 covers 16 residues. Germline CDR1 is LNHDA and CDR2 is SQIVND (reference sequence). With 7 bases removed from V and 5 bases from J, the gap between germline ends came to 23 bases. The CDR3 region has the DNA TGTGCCAGTAAGGCCCTAGATTTGGGGAGTGGATATGGCTACACCTTC. Amino acid sequence: CASKALDLGSGYGYTF.

This clone was recorded once. The chain joins TRBV5-1 to TRBJ2-1, with 10 nucleotides matching TRBD2. Germline lookup yields CDR1 SGHRS and CDR2 YFSETQ. The length of the CDR3 is 16 residues. The junction had 5 bases not matched to a gene; V was cut back by 5 bases and J by 0 bases. The CDR3 bases are TGCGCCAGCAGTCTGGGGACTAGCGTCTCCTACAATGAGCAGTTCTTC. This encodes CASSLGTSVSYNEQFF.

The chain joins TRBV5-4 to TRBJ2-7; TRBD1 is a possible D gene (6 bases). Germline CDR1 SGHNT, CDR2 YYREEE (reference sequence). The V end lost 2 bases, the J end lost 2 bases, and 17 bases lay between the germline ends. This CDR3 has 16 residues. The CDR3 DNA sequence: TGTGCCAGCAGCTTAGGTCAGGGGCCCAAAGCCTACGAGCAGTACTTC. Its protein is CASSLGQGPKAYEQYF.

The J gene is TRBJ1-2, the V gene TRBV5-1; D gene unclear. CDR1 is SGHRS and CDR2 is YFSETQ in the germline V gene. V lost 0 bases to trimming and J lost 1 base, with 7 bases between them. The CDR3 has 14 amino acids. The DNA of the CDR3 is TGCGCCAGCAGCTTGGTCGCAGATAACTATGGCTACACCTTC. This translates into CASSLVADNYGYTF.

V and J are TRBV29-1 and TRBJ1-1; D is unclear. Between the trimmed V and J ends, which lost 3 bases and 0 bases, there was a span of 8 bases. Germline lookup yields CDR1 SQVTM and CDR2 ANQGSEA. The CDR3 spans 13 residues. CDR3 loop: CSVEVSLNTEAFF. The CDR3 DNA is TGCAGCGTTGAGGTCAGTCTGAACACTGAAGCTTTCTTT.

The J gene is TRBJ2-7, the V gene TRBV18; D is unclear. Trimming left V 2 bases short and J 2 bases short, with 10 bases between. Germline-derived CDR1 and CDR2 are KGHSH and LQKENI. This CDR3 is 14 amino acids long. The DNA for the CDR3 is TGTGCCAGCTCACCAGAGACACCCGCCTACGAGCAGTACTTC. This codes for CASSPETPAYEQYF.

The chain couples TRBV19 to TRBJ2-2, with a possible D match to TRBD2 (6 bases). In germline, CDR1 is LNHDA, CDR2 SQIVND (reference sequence). Trimming shortened V by 7 bases and J by 0 bases, and 18 bases separated the two germline ends. This CDR3 spans 17 amino acids. The DNA for the CDR3 is TGTGCCAGTACCCTGGGAGGTGGGTGGTCGAACACCGGGGAGCTGTTTTTT. This codes for CASTLGGGWSNTGELFF.

Only a few counts were recorded for this clone. V is TRBV10-3 and J is TRBJ1-2; unclear D gene. Germline V lookup: CDR1 ENHRY, CDR2 SYGVKD. The CDR3 runs 15 residues. V was shortened by 0 bases and J by 1 base, with 9 bases between the two germline ends. The CDR3: CAISESPGYNYGYTF. The CDR3 DNA reads as TGTGCCATCAGTGAGTCGCCAGGTTATAACTATGGCTACACCTTC.

V is TRBV30 and J is TRBJ2-2, with TRBD1 identical over 8 bases. Germline CDR1 reads GTSNPN; CDR2 reads SVGIG (reference sequence). This CDR3 region has 16 residues. The J segment lost 5 bases and the V segment lost 3 bases, leaving 11 bases of the junction unmatched. DNA of the CDR3: TGTGCCTGGAGACTTCCCCAGGGGGCTGGGACCGGGGAGCTGTTTTTT. Translation: CAWRLPQGAGTGELFF. The full variable domain, in which reference TRBV30 and TRBJ2-2 provide the parts outside the CDR3, is SQTIHQWPATLVQPVGSPLSLECTVEGTSNPNLYWYRQAAGRGLQLLFYSVGIGQISSEVPQNLSASRPQDRQFILSSKKLLLSDSGFYLCAWRLPQGAGTGELFFGEGSRLTVL.

The chain combines TRBV5-1 with TRBJ2-7; no clear D. The ends were cut back, 2 bases at V and 5 bases at J, with 14 bases in the middle. This CDR3 region has 14 residues. Germline lookup yields CDR1 SGHRS and CDR2 YFSETQ. The CDR3: CASSFSTSTDEQYF. As DNA, the CDR3 is TGCGCCAGCAGCTTCTCGACTTCTACCGACGAGCAGTACTTC.